This TCR beta chain was recorded in a study of blood T cell repertoires in COVID-19. Study summary: Acute and convalescent COVID-19 samples came from the United States, Italy and Spain. T cells, B-cell-depleted T cells, or PBMCs supplied cDNA or gDNA.

The V and J ends lost 0 bases and 8 bases, in that order; junction bases with no gene match: 3. Germline loops: CDR1 SGDLS, CDR2 YYNGEE. This CDR3 is 14 amino acids long. Original data processing: From reference gene primer amplification, estimates of nucleated cell counts were derived. Only in-frame clones appear in the TCRdb table, and some are missing; sequencing was by immunoSEQ multiplex PCR. Clone size and V and J calls were adopted from that table, with D and trimming inferred from the DNA. The sample records 99,000 or so clones, roughly 91% being singletons. The rearrangement joins TRBV9 to TRBJ1-2; 11 bases match TRBD1. Sequencing input: peripheral blood. The clonotype originates from a human donor in a cohort sampled during active COVID-19. CDR3 nucleotide sequence: TGTGCCAGCAGCGTAGGGACAGGGGGCGACGGCTACACCTTC. This sequence encodes CASSVGTGGDGYTF.